The present entry profiles one TCR beta chain with its context. Its antigen is unknown. V shed 3 bases and J shed 10 bases, with 13 bases lying between them. This CDR3 region has 14 residues. CDR1 is MNHNS, CDR2 SASEGT, per germline. The data stem from a study of siplizumab effects on memory and regulatory T cells. Study-wide results and limits: Only a minority of proliferating CD4+ or CD8+ clones had an assignable naive or memory phenotype, with roughly 80-96% lacking one. Siplizumab significantly brought down the alloreactive sequences that trace back to unstimulated CD4+ memory cells.

This table comes from immunoSEQ multiplex PCR, and its TCRdb copy is limited to in-frame clones, with some not included. Here the sample spans some 53,000 clones, 95% to 98% being singletons. Sequences were obtained from naive CD4+ T cells sorted from blood. The clonotype originates from a human donor in good health. The V and J genes are TRBV6-1 and TRBJ1-6, with D possibly TRBD1 on 5 matching bases. CDR3 coding DNA: TGTGCCAGCAGTGAGCGGCAGGGAGCCTCACCCCTCCACTTT. This sequence encodes CASSERQGASPLHF.